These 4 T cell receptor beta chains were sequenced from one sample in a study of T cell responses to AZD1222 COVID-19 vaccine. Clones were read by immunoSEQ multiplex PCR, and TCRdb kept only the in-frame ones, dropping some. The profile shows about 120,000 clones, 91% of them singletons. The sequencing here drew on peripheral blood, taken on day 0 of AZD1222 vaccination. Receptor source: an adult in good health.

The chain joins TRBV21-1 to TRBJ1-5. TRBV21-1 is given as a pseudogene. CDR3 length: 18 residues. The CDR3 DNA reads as TGTGCCAGCAGTCAAAGATGGCGGCGACCTGAGGGAAATCAGCCCCAGCATTTT. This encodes CASSQRWRRPEGNQPQHF.

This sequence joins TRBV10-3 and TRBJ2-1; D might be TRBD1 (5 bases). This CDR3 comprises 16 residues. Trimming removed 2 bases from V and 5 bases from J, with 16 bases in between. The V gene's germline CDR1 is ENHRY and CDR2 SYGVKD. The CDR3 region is CAISEPAGKKDNEQFF. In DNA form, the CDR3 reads TGTGCCATCAGTGAGCCCGCAGGGAAAAAGGACAATGAGCAGTTCTTC.

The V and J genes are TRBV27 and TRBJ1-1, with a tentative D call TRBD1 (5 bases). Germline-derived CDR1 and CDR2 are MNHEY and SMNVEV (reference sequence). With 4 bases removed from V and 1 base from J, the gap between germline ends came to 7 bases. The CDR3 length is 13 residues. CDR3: CASSWGRNTEAFF. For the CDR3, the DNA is TGTGCCAGCAGTTGGGGCAGGAACACTGAAGCTTTCTTT.

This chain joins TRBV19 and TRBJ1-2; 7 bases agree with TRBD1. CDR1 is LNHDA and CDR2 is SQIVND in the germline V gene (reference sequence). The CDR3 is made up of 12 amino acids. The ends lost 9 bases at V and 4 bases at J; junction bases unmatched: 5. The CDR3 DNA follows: TGTGCCAGCTCCCGGGACAGCTATGGCTACACCTTC. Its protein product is CASSRDSYGYTF.